The clone carrying this T cell receptor (beta chain) was detected only a few times. The authors extracted RNA and reverse transcribed it into cDNA as the sequencing template. Sequenced by immunoSEQ multiplex PCR; TCRdb stores in-frame clones only, minus some. The sample lists 180,000 or so clones, 45% to 60% occurring once. The germline V and J ends were trimmed by 0 bases and 4 bases, with 11 bases remaining between them. Per germline, CDR1 SGDLS and CDR2 YYNGEE. CDR3 length: 15 residues. This entry comes from a study of CD8+ T cells in alopecia areata. Treatment noted: oral pan-JAK inhibitor, 5-10 mg twice daily.

The chain combines TRBV9 with TRBJ2-1; unclear D gene. Sequencing used CD8+ T cells sorted from blood, obtained around week 53, from a patient treated with tofacitinib. This receptor was obtained from a human donor with alopecia areata. CDR3 loop: CASSVGDSIYNEQFF. CDR3 DNA sequence: TGTGCCAGCAGCGTAGGCGACTCGATTTACAATGAGCAGTTCTTC.